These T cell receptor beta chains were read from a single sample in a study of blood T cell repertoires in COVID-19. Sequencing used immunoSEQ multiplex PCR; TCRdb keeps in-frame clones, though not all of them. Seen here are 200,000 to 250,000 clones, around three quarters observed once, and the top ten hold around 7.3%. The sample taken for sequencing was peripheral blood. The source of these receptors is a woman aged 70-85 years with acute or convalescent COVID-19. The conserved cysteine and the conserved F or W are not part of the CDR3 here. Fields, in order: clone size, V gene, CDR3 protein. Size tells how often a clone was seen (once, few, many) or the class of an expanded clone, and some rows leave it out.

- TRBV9 ASSGRESQENTIY
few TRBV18 ASSPPGAAGNTEAF
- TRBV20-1 SASNPGQGAEAF
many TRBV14 ASSPGRDQY
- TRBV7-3 ASSLQGSQETQY
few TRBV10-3 AISEAYGYT
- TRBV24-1 ATSAESGVYT
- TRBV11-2 ASSSWGGRGTGELF
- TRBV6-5 ASTLRTGNTEAF
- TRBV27 ASAPGYSNQPQH
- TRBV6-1 ASSDVRFNYGYT
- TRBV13 ASSLRTSGVTDTQY
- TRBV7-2 ASSSTSGGVGQSRGTQY
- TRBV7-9 ASSSTLNRGNEQY